This T cell receptor (beta chain) was sequenced in a study of yellow fever vaccine responses in identical twins. Findings and limits, study-wide: Twins reportedly showed a vaccine T cell response that seemed partly convergent and partly personalized.

TCRdb itself ran the RT-PCR reads through MiXCR, one entry per CDR3 protein. The sample yields several thousand distinct CDR3 sequences, 85% to 90% seen once. This clonotype was seen a few times. Its antigen is undetermined. In germline, CDR1 is SGHTA, CDR2 FQGTGA. This CDR3 contains 16 residues. V lost 0 bases and J lost 5, with 15 bases in between. The sequencing used T cells from blood (PBMCs), unsorted or a sorted subset (not recorded which), collected before or after yellow fever vaccination (not recorded which). The rearrangement joins TRBV7-3 to TRBJ2-3, with D uncertain. The TCR was taken from a woman between 18 and 30 years old who received the yellow fever vaccine. In nucleotides, the CDR3 is TGTGCCAGCAGCTTAACCGGACGGACGCGAGGAGATACGCAGTATTTT. This translates into CASSLTGRTRGDTQYF.